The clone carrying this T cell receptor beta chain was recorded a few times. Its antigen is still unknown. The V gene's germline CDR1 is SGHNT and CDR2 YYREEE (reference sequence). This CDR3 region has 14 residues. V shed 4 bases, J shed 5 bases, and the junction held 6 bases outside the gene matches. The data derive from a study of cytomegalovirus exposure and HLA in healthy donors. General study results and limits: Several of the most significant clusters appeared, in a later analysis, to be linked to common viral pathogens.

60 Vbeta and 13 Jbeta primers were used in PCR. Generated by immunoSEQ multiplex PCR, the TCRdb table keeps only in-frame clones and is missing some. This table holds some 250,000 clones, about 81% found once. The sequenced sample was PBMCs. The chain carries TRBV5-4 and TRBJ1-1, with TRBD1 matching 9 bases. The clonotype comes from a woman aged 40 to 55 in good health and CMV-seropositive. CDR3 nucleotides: TGTGCCAGCAGCGAAGGACAGGGGTGGACTGAAGCTTTCTTT. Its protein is CASSEGQGWTEAFF.